This T cell receptor beta chain was sequenced during a study of prognosis after radiotherapy for stage I lung cancer. This clonotype was recorded at least ten times. Germline V gives CDR1 SGHVS, CDR2 FNYEAQ. The germline V and J ends were trimmed by 1 base and 0 bases, with 19 bases remaining between them. The CDR3 spans 19 residues. Two-round multiplex PCR, the amplification method, yielded TCR beta CDR3 from genomic DNA. Round-one PCR had primers specific to each TRBV and TRBJ gene. One entry per CDR3 protein, called by TCRdb with MiXCR from the multiplex PCR reads. The table lists some 14,000 distinct CDR3 sequences, 25% to 30% of them singletons.

The sequencing here drew on PBMCs, taken before or after stereotactic body radiation therapy (not recorded which). The clonotype comes from a donor aged 50 or older with non-small cell lung cancer. The rearrangement joins TRBV7-6 to TRBJ2-1; TRBD2 might be the D (6 bases). Written as DNA, the CDR3 is TGTGCCAGCAGCTTAGACCCGAGTAGCGGTCAGCCCTCCTACAATGAGCAGTTCTTC. Its protein product is CASSLDPSSGQPSYNEQFF.